The 23 T cell receptor beta chains reported below all come from one sample, sequenced in a study of T cell changes during pregnancy in multiple sclerosis. Measured with immunoSEQ multiplex PCR; TCRdb has only the in-frame clones, and not every one. The profile shows about 64,000 clones, roughly 93% of them singletons. The sequences come from peripheral blood, collected in the second trimester of pregnancy. These TCRs come from a female donor with multiple sclerosis, enrolled in a pregnancy study.

The chain couples TRBV9 to TRBJ1-1; 9 nucleotides align to TRBD1. The CDR3 spans 11 residues. Germline V gene sequence: CDR1 SGDLS, CDR2 YYNGEE. V trimming: 3 bases; J trimming: 12 bases; junction bases outside the gene matches: 3. CDR3 nucleotide sequence: TGTGCCAGCAGCGACAGGGGGCGGACTTTCTTT. Residues: CASSDRGRTFF.

The J gene is TRBJ1-6, the V gene TRBV10-3, with 7 bases fitting TRBD1. There are 14 residues in the CDR3. With 6 bases clipped from V and 9 bases from J, the junction kept 8 bases outside the gene matches. Germline CDR1 and CDR2: ENHRY and SYGVKD. CDR3 in amino acids: CAISQGTAVSPLHF. The CDR3 nucleotides read TGTGCCATCAGCCAAGGGACAGCCGTTTCACCCCTCCACTTT.

This chain uses TRBV28 with TRBJ1-1; D perhaps matches TRBD1 (6 bases). There are 14 residues in the CDR3. The V and J ends lost 1 base and 4 bases respectively, with 10 bases between them. CDR1 and CDR2 from the germline V gene are MDHEN and SYDVKM. CDR3 residues: CASSLLQGITEAFF. Written as DNA, the CDR3 is TGTGCCAGCAGTTTATTACAGGGTATCACTGAAGCTTTCTTT. Looking up the rest from reference TRBV28 and TRBJ1-1 gives the full variable domain: DVKVTQSSRYLVKRTGEKVFLECVQDMDHENMFWYRQDPGLGLRLIYFSYDVKMKEKGDIPEGYSVSREKKERFSLILESASTNQTSMYLCASSLLQGITEAFFGQGTRLTVV.

The chain has TRBV18 and TRBJ2-3, with D possibly TRBD1 on 7 matching bases. Germline V gene data show CDR1 as KGHSH and CDR2 as LQKENI. Trimming removed 6 bases from V and 2 bases from J, with 12 bases in between. CDR3 length equals 14 residues. The CDR3 sequence: CASSRDSSTDTQYF. The CDR3 DNA reads as TGTGCCAGCTCGCGGGACAGCTCCACAGATACGCAGTATTTT.

V and J are TRBV6-6 and TRBJ1-4, with D tentatively TRBD1 (6 bases). Germline loops: CDR1 MNHNY, CDR2 SVGAGI (reference sequence). The V end was cut by 6 bases, the J end by 3 bases, with 14 bases between. The CDR3 sequence is 15 residues long. The CDR3 bases are TGTGCCAGCAGATCCCCGGGACATTCTAATGAAAAACTGTTTTTT. Translating gives CASRSPGHSNEKLFF.

This chain links TRBV5-1 with TRBJ2-3; 8 positions match TRBD2. Germline lookup yields CDR1 SGHRS and CDR2 YFSETQ. CDR3 length: 16 residues. With 6 bases clipped from V and 0 bases from J, the junction kept 9 bases outside the gene matches. The CDR3 DNA reads as TGCGCCAGCAACTCCGCAGCGGGGGAGAGCACAGATACGCAGTATTTT. Translation gives CASNSAAGESTDTQYF.

The genes are TRBV2 and TRBJ2-3; no firm D call. V shed 3 bases and J shed 2 bases, with 9 bases lying between them. This CDR3 region has 14 residues. Per germline, CDR1 SNHLY and CDR2 FYNNEI. In DNA, the CDR3 is TGTGCCAGCAGTGAGAAGCACTACACAGATACGCAGTATTTT. Translating it yields CASSEKHYTDTQYF.

The chain employs TRBV7-9 and TRBJ2-5; maybe TRBD1 (5 bases). The CDR3 is 15 amino acids. V was pared by 0 bases and J by 5 bases, with 13 bases between. Germline V CDR1 and CDR2: SEHNR, FQNEAQ (reference sequence). CDR3 region: CASSLAGRVGETQYF. The DNA of the CDR3 is TGTGCCAGCAGCTTAGCGGGCAGGGTAGGGGAGACCCAGTACTTC.

The chain's CDR3 is CAWNPGSPDFYTF. CDR3 nucleotide sequence: TGTGCCTGGAACCCAGGCAGCCCGGACTTCTACACCTTC. V usage is TRBV30 and J usage is TRBJ1-2; D is undetermined. Germline lookup yields CDR1 GTSNPN and CDR2 SVGIG (reference sequence). The CDR3 has 13 residues. With 4 bases removed from V and 10 bases from J, the gap between germline ends came to 19 bases.

The rearrangement joins TRBV2 to TRBJ2-7; 8 positions match TRBD1. Germline V gene lookup returns CDR1 SNHLY and CDR2 FYNNEI. The CDR3 covers 14 residues. V lost 4 bases and J lost 7; bases outside the gene matches: 9. For the CDR3, the DNA is TGTGCCAGCAGTGTTGGGCAGGGGGCGGGTGAGCAGTACTTC. Its translation is CASSVGQGAGEQYF.

The chain has TRBV18 and TRBJ1-1; D unclear. Trimming pared 0 bases from V and 4 bases from J, leaving 9 bases between. From germline, CDR1 is KGHSH and CDR2 LQKENI. The CDR3 totals 14 residues. The CDR3 coding sequence is TGTGCCAGCTCACCACCGGAGTCGAGCACTGAAGCTTTCTTT. Its protein product is CASSPPESSTEAFF.

This chain connects TRBV29-1 to TRBJ2-7; tentative D call: TRBD1 (6 bases). CDR3 size: 15 residues. Germline V CDR1 and CDR2: SQVTM, ANQGSEA. V lost 6 bases and J 4 bases, leaving 22 bases between the germline ends. In nucleotides, the CDR3 is TGCAGCGTCTGGCGAGTGGGGGCGCCGGGGTACGAGCAGTACTTC. It codes for CSVWRVGAPGYEQYF.

V and J are TRBV27 and TRBJ1-5, with D maybe TRBD1 (6 bases). CDR3 length: 15 residues. Germline CDR1 MNHEY, CDR2 SMNVEV (reference sequence). V shed 3 bases and J shed 3 bases, with 12 bases lying between them. The CDR3 region is CASSFVAGVNQPQHF. The CDR3 DNA reads as TGTGCCAGCAGTTTTGTGGCAGGGGTCAATCAGCCCCAGCATTTT.

V and J are TRBV4-3 and TRBJ1-3, with 9 bases aligning to TRBD1. V lost 3 bases, J lost 4 bases, and 4 bases stayed unmatched. Looked up from germline, CDR1 is LGHNA and CDR2 is YSLEER. The CDR3 contains 15 residues. Here the CDR3 reads CASSHLTGGGNTIYF. CDR3 in DNA: TGCGCCAGCAGCCACCTCACAGGGGGCGGAAACACCATATATTTT.

This clone was detected only once. The chain has TRBV7-8 and TRBJ1-1, with D perhaps matching TRBD1 (6 bases). The CDR3 is 15 amino acids. Germline loops: CDR1 SGHVS, CDR2 FQNEAQ. V lost 5 bases and J lost 3, with 16 bases in between. The CDR3 spells CASSPTGGWDTEAFF. The CDR3 nucleotides read TGTGCCAGCAGCCCGACAGGAGGCTGGGACACTGAAGCTTTCTTT.

In its sample, this clone was seen once. The chain links TRBV6-6 to TRBJ2-3, with 9 bases that match TRBD1. Trimming removed 4 bases from V and 5 bases from J; junction bases left unmatched: 10. Germline V CDR1 and CDR2: MNHNY, SVGAGI (reference sequence). The length of the CDR3 is 16 residues. CDR3 region: CASSLAPGQGRDTQYF. DNA of the CDR3: TGTGCCAGCAGTTTAGCTCCGGGACAGGGAAGAGATACGCAGTATTTT.

The chain joins TRBV2 to TRBJ2-3; 11 bases line up with TRBD2. From germline, CDR1 is SNHLY and CDR2 FYNNEI. The CDR3 has 16 amino acids. J was trimmed by 6 bases and V by 4 bases; bases with no gene match: 9. The CDR3 spells CASSGSSGGPGDTQYF. CDR3 nucleotide sequence: TGTGCCAGCAGTGGGTCTAGCGGGGGGCCGGGGGATACGCAGTATTTT. Full variable domain (outside the CDR3, taken from reference TRBV2 and TRBJ2-3): EPEVTQTPSHQVTQMGQEVILRCVPISNHLYFYWYRQILGQKVEFLVSFYNNEISEKSEIFDDQFSVERPDGSNFTLKIRSTKLEDSAMYFCASSGSSGGPGDTQYFGPGTRLTVL.

V and J are TRBV6-1 and TRBJ1-5; D unclear. Germline values: CDR1 MNHNS, CDR2 SASEGT. V was trimmed by 6 bases and J by 1 base, leaving 13 bases between them. The CDR3 loop spans 15 amino acids. CDR3 in amino acids: CASSPSDTSNQPQHF. CDR3 in DNA: TGTGCCAGCAGCCCTTCTGACACCAGCAATCAGCCCCAGCATTTT.

This clone appeared many times. The CDR3 bases are TGTGCCAGCAGGGTACTAGGGACAGGGGGCTCTGAAGCTTTCTTT. Translation: CASRVLGTGGSEAFF. The chain has TRBV2 and TRBJ1-1, with 12 nucleotides matching TRBD1. The CDR3 has 15 residues. Germline V gene lookup returns CDR1 SNHLY and CDR2 FYNNEI. V dropped 6 bases and J dropped 6; count of bases not matched to a gene: 8.

This chain links TRBV7-2 with TRBJ2-7, with 10 bases aligning to TRBD1. Trimming cost V 3 bases and J 0 bases; bases outside gene matches: 5. The CDR3 spans 16 residues. Germline lookup yields CDR1 SGHTA and CDR2 FQGNSA. The CDR3 DNA reads TGTGCCAGCAGCTTGGGGGGACAGGGGAGCTCCTACGAGCAGTACTTC. Translation gives CASSLGGQGSSYEQYF.

This chain links TRBV6-6 with TRBJ2-6; D unclear. CDR1 and CDR2 from the germline V gene are MNHNY and SVGAGI (reference sequence). V was clipped by 6 bases and J by 0 bases, with 12 bases between them. This CDR3 is 16 amino acids long. The CDR3 DNA follows: TGTGCCAGCAGCCTATTATCCCGCTCTGGGGCCAACGTCCTGACTTTC. Amino acids: CASSLLSRSGANVLTF.

The V call is TRBV28, the J call TRBJ1-1; weak D call: TRBD1 (6 bases). The CDR3 totals 13 residues. V lost 6 bases and J 1 base, leaving 9 bases between the germline ends. Germline V gives CDR1 MDHEN, CDR2 SYDVKM. As DNA, the CDR3 is TGTGCCAGCAGGCGACAGGAGAACACTGAAGCTTTCTTT. Protein sequence: CASRRQENTEAFF.

The chain's CDR3 is CASSTRGGANEKLFF. The CDR3 nucleotides read TGTGCCAGTAGTACCCGGGGAGGGGCTAATGAAAAACTGTTTTTT. The rearrangement joins TRBV19 to TRBJ1-4; perhaps TRBD1 as D (5 bases). This CDR3 is built from 15 residues. V was cut by 4 bases and J by 3 bases, with 12 bases left in between. Per germline, CDR1 LNHDA and CDR2 SQIVND (reference sequence).